This TCR beta chain was profiled in a study of cytomegalovirus exposure and HLA in healthy donors. Trimming removed 4 bases at V and 11 bases at J, with 11 bases between. The CDR3 is made up of 11 amino acids. Germline values: CDR1 SGHAT, CDR2 FQNNGV. This clone was found a few times. The PCR had 60 Vbeta and 13 Jbeta primers. Repertoires were generated with immunoSEQ multiplex PCR, while TCRdb's copy carries only in-frame clones and drops some. Of under 100,000 clones listed, about 73% are singletons. Material for sequencing was PBMCs. The J gene is TRBJ1-1, the V gene TRBV11-2, with D hard to call. The clonotype comes from a woman in her forties or fifties in good health and CMV-seropositive. The CDR3 DNA reads TGTGCCAGCAGCTCCACATTCACGGCTTTCTTT. Its protein product is CASSSTFTAFF.